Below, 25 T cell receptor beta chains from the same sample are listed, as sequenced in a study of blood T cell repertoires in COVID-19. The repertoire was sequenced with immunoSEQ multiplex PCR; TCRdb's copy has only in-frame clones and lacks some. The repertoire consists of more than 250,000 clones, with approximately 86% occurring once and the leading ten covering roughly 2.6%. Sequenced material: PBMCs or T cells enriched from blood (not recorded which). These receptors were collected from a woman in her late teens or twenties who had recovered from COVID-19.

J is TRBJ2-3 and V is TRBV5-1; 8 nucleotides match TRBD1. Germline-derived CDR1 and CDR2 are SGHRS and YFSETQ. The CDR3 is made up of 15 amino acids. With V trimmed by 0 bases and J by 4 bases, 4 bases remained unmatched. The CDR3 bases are TGCGCCAGCAGCTTGGTGGCACAGGGGGCAGATACGCAGTATTTT. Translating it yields CASSLVAQGADTQYF. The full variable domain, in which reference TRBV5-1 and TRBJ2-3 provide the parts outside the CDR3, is KAGVTQTPRYLIKTRGQQVTLSCSPISGHRSVSWYQQTPGQGLQFLFEYFSETQRNKGNFPGRFSGRQFSNSRSEMNVSTLELGDSALYLCASSLVAQGADTQYFGPGTRLTVL.

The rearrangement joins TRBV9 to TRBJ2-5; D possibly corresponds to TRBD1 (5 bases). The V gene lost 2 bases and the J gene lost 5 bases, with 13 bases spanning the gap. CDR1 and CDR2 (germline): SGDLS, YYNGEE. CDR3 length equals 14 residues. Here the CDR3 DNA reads TGTGCCAGCAGCGTCCAGGGTAGAGCGGAGACCCAGTACTTC. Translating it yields CASSVQGRAETQYF.

The CDR3 bases are TGTGCCAGCAGTTACTCGCGGGGGAACACCGGGGAGCTGTTTTTT. Translating it yields CASSYSRGNTGELFF. The chain couples TRBV6-5 to TRBJ2-2; the D gene is possibly TRBD2 (6 bases). The CDR3 contains 15 residues. Germline CDR1 is MNHEY and CDR2 is SVGAGI. The germline V and J ends were trimmed by 0 bases and 1 base, with 6 bases remaining between them.

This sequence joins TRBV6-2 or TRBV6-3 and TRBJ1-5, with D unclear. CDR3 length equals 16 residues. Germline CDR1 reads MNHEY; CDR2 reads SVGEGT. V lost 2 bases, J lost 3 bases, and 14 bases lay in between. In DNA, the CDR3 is TGTGCCAGCAGTTACGAATATCGACTGCCCAATCAGCCCCAGCATTTT. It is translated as CASSYEYRLPNQPQHF.

In DNA form, the CDR3 reads TGTGCCAGCAGCACGGGAGGCGGCAGAAATCAGCCCCAGCATTTT. Translating gives CASSTGGGRNQPQHF. The V gene is TRBV9, the J gene TRBJ1-5; D gene uncertain. Trimming took off 4 bases at V and 4 bases at J, with 15 bases between the two ends. Germline CDR1 is SGDLS and CDR2 is YYNGEE. The CDR3 runs 15 residues. Supplemented by reference TRBV9 and TRBJ1-5, the full variable domain reads DSGVTQTPKHLITATGQRVTLRCSPRSGDLSVYWYQQSLDQGLQFLIQYYNGEERAKGNILERFSAQQFPDLHSELNLSSLELGDSALYFCASSTGGGRNQPQHFGDGTRLSIL.

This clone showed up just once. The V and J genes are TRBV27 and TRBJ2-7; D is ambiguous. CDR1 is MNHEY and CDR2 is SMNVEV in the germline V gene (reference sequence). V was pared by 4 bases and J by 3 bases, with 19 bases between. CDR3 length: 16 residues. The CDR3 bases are TGTGCCAGCAGTTCCCCCGCAATGCTACTACACTACGAGCAGTACTTC. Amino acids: CASSSPAMLLHYEQYF.

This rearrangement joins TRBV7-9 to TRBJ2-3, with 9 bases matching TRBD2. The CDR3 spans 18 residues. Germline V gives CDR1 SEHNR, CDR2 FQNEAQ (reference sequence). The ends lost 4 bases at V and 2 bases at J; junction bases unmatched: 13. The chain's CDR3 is CASSSRSGLARITDTQYF. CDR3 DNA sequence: TGTGCCAGCAGCTCACGCAGTGGACTAGCGAGAATCACAGATACGCAGTATTTT.

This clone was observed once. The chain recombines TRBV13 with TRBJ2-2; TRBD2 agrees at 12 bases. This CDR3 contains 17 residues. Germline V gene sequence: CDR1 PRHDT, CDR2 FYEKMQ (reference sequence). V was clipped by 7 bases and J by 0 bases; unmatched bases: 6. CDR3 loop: CASKRTSGDPNTGELFF. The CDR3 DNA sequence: TGTGCCAGCAAGAGGACTAGCGGGGATCCGAACACCGGGGAGCTGTTTTTT.

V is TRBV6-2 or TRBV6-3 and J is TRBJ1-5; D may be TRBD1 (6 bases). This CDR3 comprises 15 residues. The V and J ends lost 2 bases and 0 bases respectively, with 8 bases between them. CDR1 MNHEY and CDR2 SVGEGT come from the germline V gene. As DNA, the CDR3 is TGTGCCAGCAGTTACACAGGGTTTAGCAATCAGCCCCAGCATTTT. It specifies CASSYTGFSNQPQHF.

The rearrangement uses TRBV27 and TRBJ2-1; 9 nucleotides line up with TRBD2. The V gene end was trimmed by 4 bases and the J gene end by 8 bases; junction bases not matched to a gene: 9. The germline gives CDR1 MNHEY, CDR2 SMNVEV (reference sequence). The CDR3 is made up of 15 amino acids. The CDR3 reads CASSWIAGGPYEQFF. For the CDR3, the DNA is TGTGCCAGCAGTTGGATTGCGGGAGGGCCCTATGAGCAGTTCTTC.

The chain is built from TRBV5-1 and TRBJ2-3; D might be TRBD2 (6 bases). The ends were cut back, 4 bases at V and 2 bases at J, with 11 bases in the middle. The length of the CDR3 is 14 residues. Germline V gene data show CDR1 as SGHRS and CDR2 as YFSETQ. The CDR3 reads CASSLGLLTDTQYF. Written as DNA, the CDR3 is TGCGCCAGCAGCCTGGGACTTCTCACAGATACGCAGTATTTT.

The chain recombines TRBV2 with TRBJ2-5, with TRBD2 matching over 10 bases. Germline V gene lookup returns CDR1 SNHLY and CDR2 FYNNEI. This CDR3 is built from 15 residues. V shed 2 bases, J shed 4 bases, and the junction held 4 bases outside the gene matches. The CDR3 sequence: CASSESSGRLETQYF. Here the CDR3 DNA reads TGTGCCAGCAGTGAATCTAGCGGGAGACTAGAGACCCAGTACTTC. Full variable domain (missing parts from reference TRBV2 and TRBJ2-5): EPEVTQTPSHQVTQMGQEVILRCVPISNHLYFYWYRQILGQKVEFLVSFYNNEISEKSEIFDDQFSVERPDGSNFTLKIRSTKLEDSAMYFCASSESSGRLETQYFGPGTRLLVL.

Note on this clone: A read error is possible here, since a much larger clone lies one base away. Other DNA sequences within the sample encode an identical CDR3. The CDR3 protein is CASSRQGMNTEAFF. DNA for the CDR3: TGTGCCAGTAGTAGACAGGGGATGAACACTGAAGCTTTCTTT. The rearrangement links TRBV19 to TRBJ1-1; 8 nucleotides align to TRBD1. The germline V gene encodes CDR1 LNHDA and CDR2 SQIVND (reference sequence). The CDR3 consists of 14 residues. After removal of 4 bases from V and 0 bases from J, the junction contained 1 base not matched to a gene.

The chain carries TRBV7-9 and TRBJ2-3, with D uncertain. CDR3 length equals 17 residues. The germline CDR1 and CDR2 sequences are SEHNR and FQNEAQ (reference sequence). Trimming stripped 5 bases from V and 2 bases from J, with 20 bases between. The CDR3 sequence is CASSATSSYYLTDTQYF. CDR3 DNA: TGTGCCAGCAGCGCTACAAGCAGCTACTACCTCACAGATACGCAGTATTTT.

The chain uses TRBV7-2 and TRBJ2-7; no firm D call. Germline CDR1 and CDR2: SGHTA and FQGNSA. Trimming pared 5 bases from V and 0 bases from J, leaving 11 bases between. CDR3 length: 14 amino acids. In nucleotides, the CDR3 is TGTGCCAGCAGCCCCGTGATTAGCTCCTACGAGCAGTACTTC. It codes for CASSPVISSYEQYF.

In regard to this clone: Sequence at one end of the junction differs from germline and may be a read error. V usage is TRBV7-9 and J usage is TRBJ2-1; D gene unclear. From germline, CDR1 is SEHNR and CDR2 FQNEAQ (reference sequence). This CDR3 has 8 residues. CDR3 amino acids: CANDERFF. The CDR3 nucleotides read TGTGCCAACGATGAGCGGTTCTTC.

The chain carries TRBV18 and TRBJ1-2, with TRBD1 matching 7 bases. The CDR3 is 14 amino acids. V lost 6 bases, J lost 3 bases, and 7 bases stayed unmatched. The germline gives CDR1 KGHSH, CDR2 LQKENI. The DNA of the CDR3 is TGTGCCAGCTCCCCCGAAGGGGGCGACTATGGCTACACCTTC. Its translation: CASSPEGGDYGYTF.

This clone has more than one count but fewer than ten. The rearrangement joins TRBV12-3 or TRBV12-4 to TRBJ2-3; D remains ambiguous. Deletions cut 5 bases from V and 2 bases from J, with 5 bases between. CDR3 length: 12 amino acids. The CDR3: CASSALTDTQYF. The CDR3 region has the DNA TGTGCCAGCAGTGCGCTCACAGATACGCAGTATTTT.

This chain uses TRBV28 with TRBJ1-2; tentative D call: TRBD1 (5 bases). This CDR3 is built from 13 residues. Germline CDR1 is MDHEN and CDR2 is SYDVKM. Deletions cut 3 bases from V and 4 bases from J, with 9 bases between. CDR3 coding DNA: TGTGCCAGCAGTTTGGGGCATGGCTATGGCTACACCTTC. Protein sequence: CASSLGHGYGYTF.

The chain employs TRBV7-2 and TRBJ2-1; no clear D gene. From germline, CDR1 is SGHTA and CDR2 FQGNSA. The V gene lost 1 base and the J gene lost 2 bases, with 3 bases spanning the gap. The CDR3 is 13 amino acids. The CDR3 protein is CASSLVAYNEQFF. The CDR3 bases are TGTGCCAGCAGCTTAGTAGCCTACAATGAGCAGTTCTTC.

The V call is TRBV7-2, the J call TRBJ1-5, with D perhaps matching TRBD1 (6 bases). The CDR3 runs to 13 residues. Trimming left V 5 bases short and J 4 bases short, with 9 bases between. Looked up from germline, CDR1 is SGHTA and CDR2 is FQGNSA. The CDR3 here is CASSPQGNQPQHF. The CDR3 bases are TGTGCCAGCAGCCCACAGGGAAATCAGCCCCAGCATTTT.

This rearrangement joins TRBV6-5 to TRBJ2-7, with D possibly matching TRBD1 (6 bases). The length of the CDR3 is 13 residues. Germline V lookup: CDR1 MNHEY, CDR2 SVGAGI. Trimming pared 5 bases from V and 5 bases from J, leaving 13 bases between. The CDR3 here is CASSRRGKDEQYF. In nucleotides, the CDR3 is TGTGCCAGCAGTCGCAGGGGCAAGGACGAGCAGTACTTC.

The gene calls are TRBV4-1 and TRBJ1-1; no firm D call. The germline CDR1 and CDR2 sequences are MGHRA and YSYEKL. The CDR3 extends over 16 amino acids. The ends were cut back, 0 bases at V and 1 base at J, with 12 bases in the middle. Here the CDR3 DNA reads TGCGCCAGCAGCCAAGATATCAGGTACAGGAACACTGAAGCTTTCTTT. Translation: CASSQDIRYRNTEAFF.

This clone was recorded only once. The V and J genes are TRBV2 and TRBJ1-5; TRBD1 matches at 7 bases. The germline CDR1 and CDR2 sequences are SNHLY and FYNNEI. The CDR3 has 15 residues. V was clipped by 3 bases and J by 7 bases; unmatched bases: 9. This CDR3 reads CASSEGQPASQPQHF. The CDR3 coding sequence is TGTGCCAGCAGTGAGGGACAGCCGGCCTCCCAGCCCCAGCATTTT.

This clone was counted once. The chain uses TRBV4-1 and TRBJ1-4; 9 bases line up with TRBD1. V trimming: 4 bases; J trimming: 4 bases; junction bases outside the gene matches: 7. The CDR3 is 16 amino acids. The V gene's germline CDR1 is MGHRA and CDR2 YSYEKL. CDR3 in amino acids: CASSPRDRDGNEKLFF. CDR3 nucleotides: TGCGCCAGCAGCCCCCGGGACAGGGACGGTAATGAAAAACTGTTTTTT.